The rows below give T cell receptor beta chains drawn from one sample of a study of T cells in Graves' hyperthyroidism and ophthalmopathy. TCRdb re-analysed the multiplex PCR reads in MiXCR, keeping a single row per CDR3 protein. The repertoire includes some 620,000 distinct CDR3 sequences, under 20% of them detected once, and 3% to 4.5% sits in the top ten. Sequencing input: blood. All receptors derive from a woman aged 25-40 years with Graves' hyperthyroidism. The CDR3 runs from the conserved cysteine through the conserved F or W. A D gene is named only where the DNA matches it firmly. Clone size is given for some rows only: seen once, a few or many times, or a class if the clone is expanded.

>many|TRBV6-1|TRBJ2-1|15|TRBD2
CASSLASGSYNEQFF
TGTGCCAGCAGTCTGGCTAGCGGGAGTTACAATGAGCAGTTCTTC
>-|TRBV15|TRBJ1-4|11|-
CATSSREKLFF
TGTGCCACCAGCTCCAGGGAAAAACTGTTTTTT
>many|TRBV28|TRBJ1-1|13|-
CASSLPGITEAFF
TGTGCCAGCAGTTTACCGGGTATCACTGAAGCTTTCTTT
>few|TRBV4-1|TRBJ1-2|13|-
CASSPSGAYGYTF
TGCGCCAGCAGCCCCTCAGGGGCCTATGGCTACACCTTC
>few|TRBV20-1|TRBJ2-6|15|-
CSAPGLPSGANVLTF
TGCAGTGCCCCCGGACTTCCCTCTGGGGCCAACGTCCTGACTTTC
>many|TRBV28|TRBJ2-1|15|-
CASSPRLVITHEQFF
TGTGCCAGCAGTCCCCGACTAGTTATTACTCATGAGCAGTTCTTC
>many|TRBV2|TRBJ1-1|17|-
CASSDAVGGASDTEAFF
TGTGCCAGCAGTGACGCCGTCGGGGGGGCGTCGGACACTGAAGCTTTCTTT
>many|TRBV4-2|TRBJ2-5|14|-
CASSQDRGGETQYF
TGTGCCAGCAGCCAAGACAGGGGTGGGGAGACCCAGTACTTC
>few|TRBV27|TRBJ1-5|16|-
CASMDLGRGPNQPQHF
TGTGCCAGCATGGACTTGGGGAGGGGACCCAATCAGCCCCAGCATTTT
>few|TRBV6-5|TRBJ2-1|15|TRBD2
CASSYPGLAGVRQFF
TGTGCCAGCAGTTACCCGGGACTAGCGGGAGTTCGGCAGTTCTTC
>many|TRBV3-1|TRBJ1-2|15|-
CASSQGVAGARGYTF
TGTGCCAGCAGCCAAGGGGTTGCGGGGGCACGAGGCTACACCTTC
>-|TRBV27|TRBJ2-7|15|TRBD2
CASSVGASGKYEQYF
TGTGCCAGTTCGGTAGGTGCTAGCGGGAAATACGAGCAGTACTTC
>many|TRBV27|TRBJ1-1|14|-
CASSPVFLGTEAFF
TGTGCCAGCAGCCCGGTTTTCTTGGGCACTGAAGCTTTCTTT
>few|TRBV7-2|TRBJ2-5|15|-
CASSPQVGYQETQYF
TGTGCCAGCAGCCCCCAGGTGGGCTACCAAGAGACCCAGTACTTC
>many|TRBV2|TRBJ1-1|14|-
CASSDVEAGTEAFF
TGTGCCAGCAGTGATGTTGAGGCCGGCACTGAAGCTTTCTTT
>-|TRBV30|TRBJ2-7|14|TRBD1
CAWRWDRGPCEQYF
TGTGCCTGGAGGTGGGACAGGGGGCCATGCGAGCAGTACTTC
>few|TRBV20-1|TRBJ2-1|11|-
CSARPINEQFF
TGCAGTGCTAGACCCATCAATGAGCAGTTCTTC